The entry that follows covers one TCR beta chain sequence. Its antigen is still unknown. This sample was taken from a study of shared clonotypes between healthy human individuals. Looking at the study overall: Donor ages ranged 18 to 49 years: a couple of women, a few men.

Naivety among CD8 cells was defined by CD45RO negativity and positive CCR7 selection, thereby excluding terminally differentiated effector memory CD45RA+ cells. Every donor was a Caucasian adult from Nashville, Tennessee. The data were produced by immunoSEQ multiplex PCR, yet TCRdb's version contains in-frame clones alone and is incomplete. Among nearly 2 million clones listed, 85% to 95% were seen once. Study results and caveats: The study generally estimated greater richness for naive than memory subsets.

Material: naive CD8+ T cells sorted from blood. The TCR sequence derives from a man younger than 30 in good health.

In DNA form, the CDR3 reads TGCGCCAGCTTGGGGTTTGGAACTGAAGCTTTCTTT. This codes for CASLGFGTEAFF. J is TRBJ1-1 and V is TRBV10-2; no clear D gene. The ends were cut back, 8 bases at V and 5 bases at J, with 12 bases in the middle. This CDR3 spans 12 amino acids. Germline assignment: CDR1 WSHSY and CDR2 SAAADI.